These 20 T cell receptor beta chains originate from one sample sequenced in a study of blood T cell repertoires in COVID-19. The repertoire was sequenced with immunoSEQ multiplex PCR; TCRdb's copy has only in-frame clones and lacks some. The table shows fewer than 85,000 clones, with around 80% occurring only once. Sequencing was carried out using peripheral blood. These receptor sequences come from a woman aged 60-75 years with acute or convalescent COVID-19.

This chain connects TRBV6-2 or TRBV6-3 to TRBJ1-1; 9 nucleotides agree with TRBD1. This CDR3 contains 16 residues. Germline values: CDR1 MNHEY, CDR2 SVGEGT. V lost 4 bases and J lost 5; bases outside the gene matches: 11. Here the CDR3 reads CASSSHRTGGGTEAFF. CDR3 coding DNA: TGTGCCAGCAGTTCGCACCGTACAGGGGGCGGAACTGAAGCTTTCTTT.

This chain uses TRBV19 with TRBJ1-2, with D perhaps TRBD1 (6 bases). This CDR3 is built from 14 residues. CDR1 and CDR2 from the germline V gene are LNHDA and SQIVND (reference sequence). Trimming shortened V by 5 bases and J by 2 bases, and 12 bases separated the two germline ends. Written as DNA, the CDR3 is TGTGCCAGTAGTTCCCGGGACAAGAACTATGGCTACACCTTC. It is translated as CASSSRDKNYGYTF.

This clone was picked up a small number of times. V gene TRBV6-1 combines with J gene TRBJ1-6, with TRBD1 matching 9 bases. Germline V gene lookup returns CDR1 MNHNS and CDR2 SASEGT. Trimming removed 2 bases from V and 12 bases from J; junction bases left unmatched: 5. The CDR3 consists of 14 residues. In nucleotides, the CDR3 is TGTGCCAGCAGTGAAACGGGACAGGGAGTACCCCTCCACTTT. Amino acid sequence: CASSETGQGVPLHF.

This clone has only a few counts. This chain joins TRBV5-1 and TRBJ1-2; the D is unclear. Per germline, CDR1 SGHRS and CDR2 YFSETQ. V was shortened by 4 bases and J by 4 bases, with 17 bases between the two germline ends. This CDR3 spans 15 amino acids. Written as DNA, the CDR3 is TGCGCCAGCAGCCCTGGCGGAGGAGGGAGCTATGGCTACACCTTC. It yields the protein CASSPGGGGSYGYTF.

In its sample, this clone was seen many times. CDR3 DNA: TGTGCCAGCAGCCCAAAAAGACAGTTAGTGGCCCCCCTCCACTTT. As protein: CASSPKRQLVAPLHF. The chain links TRBV3-1 (or the pseudogene TRBV3-2) to TRBJ1-6; D perhaps matches TRBD1 (5 bases). The germline gives CDR1 LGHDT, CDR2 YNNKEL (reference sequence). The V end lost 4 bases, the J end lost 13 bases, and 20 bases lay between the germline ends. The CDR3 covers 15 residues.

This chain uses TRBV30 with TRBJ2-3, with 8 bases lining up with TRBD1. Looked up from germline, CDR1 is GTSNPN and CDR2 is SVGIG (reference sequence). Trimming at V came to 4 bases and at J to 8 bases, leaving 11 bases not matched to a gene. The CDR3 has 14 amino acids. The CDR3 nucleotides read TGTGCCTGGAAACAGGGGGTTGGTATTGTTACGCAGTATTTT. Its protein product is CAWKQGVGIVTQYF.

CDR3 sequence reads: CATSRVISPTGRNEQFF. CDR3 DNA: TGTGCCACCAGCAGAGTCATTAGTCCGACAGGGCGGAATGAGCAGTTCTTC. The chain combines TRBV15 with TRBJ2-1, with 7 bases matching TRBD1. The CDR3 runs to 17 residues. Looked up from germline, CDR1 is LNHNV and CDR2 is YYDKDF (reference sequence). The V gene end was trimmed by 1 base and the J gene end by 7 bases; junction bases not matched to a gene: 13. Full variable domain (missing parts from reference TRBV15 and TRBJ2-1): DAMVIQNPRYQVTQFGKPVTLSCSQTLNHNVMYWYQQKSSQAPKLLFHYYDKDFNNEADTPDNFQSRRPNTSFCFLDIRSPGLGDTAMYLCATSRVISPTGRNEQFFGPGTRLTVL.

This chain joins TRBV24-1 and TRBJ1-2, with D maybe TRBD1 (5 bases). Germline CDR1 reads KGHDR; CDR2 reads SFDVKD. V dropped 3 bases and J dropped 2 bases, with 9 bases sitting between them. CDR3 length: 14 amino acids. The CDR3 DNA follows: TGTGCCACCAGTGATATGGGACTCAACTATGGCTACACCTTC. Its protein is CATSDMGLNYGYTF.

V is TRBV6-1 and J is TRBJ2-7; 7 bases line up with TRBD2. The CDR3 runs to 13 residues. V dropped 1 base and J dropped 7; count of bases not matched to a gene: 4. Germline-derived CDR1 and CDR2 are MNHNS and SASEGT. CDR3 sequence: CASSEVPAGEQYV. In DNA form, the CDR3 reads TGTGCCAGCAGTGAAGTCCCAGCGGGGGAGCAGTACGTC.

This clone was counted between two and nine times. CDR3 loop: CASGNGGTYEQYF. In nucleotides, the CDR3 is TGTGCCAGCGGAAACGGGGGTACCTACGAGCAGTACTTC. The chain links TRBV6-5 to TRBJ2-7; tentatively, D is TRBD2 (6 bases). V lost 8 bases and J 2 bases, leaving 13 bases between the germline ends. This CDR3 region has 13 residues. Germline CDR1 is MNHEY and CDR2 is SVGAGI.

The chain couples TRBV5-1 to TRBJ1-2, with D possibly matching TRBD1 (6 bases). The CDR3 runs to 15 residues. With 3 bases removed from V and 6 bases from J, the gap between germline ends came to 18 bases. Looked up from germline, CDR1 is SGHRS and CDR2 is YFSETQ. CDR3 region: CASSWGRGKVDGYTF. The CDR3 DNA is TGCGCCAGCAGCTGGGGTAGGGGGAAAGTAGATGGCTACACCTTC.

The chain couples TRBV5-1 to TRBJ2-5, with 10 positions matching TRBD1. Germline V gives CDR1 SGHRS, CDR2 YFSETQ. This CDR3 is built from 18 residues. V was pared by 0 bases and J by 2 bases, with 10 bases of the junction left unmatched. The chain's CDR3 is CASSLGRSTGGLQETQYF. The CDR3 region has the DNA TGCGCCAGCAGCTTGGGGAGGTCGACAGGGGGCCTTCAAGAGACCCAGTACTTC.

The rearrangement joins TRBV6-5 to TRBJ2-7, with D possibly matching TRBD1 (5 bases). This CDR3 spans 15 amino acids. Germline V CDR1 and CDR2: MNHEY, SVGAGI. V was pared by 0 bases and J by 3 bases, with 12 bases between. The CDR3 DNA is TGTGCCAGCAGTTACTCGAGACAGAGCATCTACGAGCAGTACTTC. Its protein product is CASSYSRQSIYEQYF.

J is TRBJ1-1 and V is TRBV5-1; D is undetermined. Deletions cut 2 bases from V and 4 bases from J, with 6 bases between. Germline CDR1 SGHRS, CDR2 YFSETQ. This CDR3 is built from 12 residues. The CDR3 is CASSFSITEAFF. The CDR3 DNA is TGCGCCAGCAGCTTCAGTATCACTGAAGCTTTCTTT. Full variable domain (rest looked up from reference TRBV5-1 and TRBJ1-1): KAGVTQTPRYLIKTRGQQVTLSCSPISGHRSVSWYQQTPGQGLQFLFEYFSETQRNKGNFPGRFSGRQFSNSRSEMNVSTLELGDSALYLCASSFSITEAFFGQGTRLTVV.

The V gene is TRBV30, the J gene TRBJ1-1; D remains unclear. CDR1 is GTSNPN, CDR2 SVGIG, per germline (reference sequence). CDR3 length: 13 amino acids. The V gene lost 1 base and the J gene lost 5 bases, with 11 bases spanning the gap. The CDR3 here is CAWSEQFRTEAFF. The CDR3, as DNA: TGTGCCTGGAGTGAACAGTTTAGGACTGAAGCTTTCTTT.

V gene TRBV5-1 combines with J gene TRBJ2-5; 8 nucleotides agree with TRBD2. The CDR3 loop spans 14 amino acids. Germline loops: CDR1 SGHRS, CDR2 YFSETQ. V was clipped by 4 bases and J by 4 bases; unmatched bases: 6. The CDR3: CASSEGAGVETQYF. CDR3 in DNA: TGCGCCAGCAGCGAGGGAGCGGGGGTAGAGACCCAGTACTTC. Looking up the rest from reference TRBV5-1 and TRBJ2-5 gives the full variable domain: KAGVTQTPRYLIKTRGQQVTLSCSPISGHRSVSWYQQTPGQGLQFLFEYFSETQRNKGNFPGRFSGRQFSNSRSEMNVSTLELGDSALYLCASSEGAGVETQYFGPGTRLLVL.

This clone has a handful of counts. The V gene is TRBV19, the J gene TRBJ1-6, with D uncertain. Germline-derived CDR1 and CDR2 are LNHDA and SQIVND (reference sequence). Trimming took 6 bases from V and 5 from J, leaving 11 bases between them. This CDR3 contains 14 residues. Here the CDR3 reads CASRGLGDNSPLHF. The CDR3 region has the DNA TGTGCCAGTAGAGGACTCGGAGATAATTCACCCCTCCACTTT.

The chain has TRBV5-5 and TRBJ1-2; 8 nucleotides align to TRBD1. The CDR3 consists of 14 residues. After removal of 0 bases from V and 4 bases from J, the junction contained 2 bases not matched to a gene. Per germline, CDR1 SGHKS and CDR2 YYEKEE (reference sequence). CDR3 nucleotide sequence: TGTGCCAGCAGCTTGGGTCAGGGGGCCTATGGCTACACCTTC. Translated, it gives CASSLGQGAYGYTF.

This rearrangement joins TRBV2 to TRBJ2-2; D is undetermined. Trimming stripped 4 bases from V and 4 bases from J, with 10 bases between. Germline lookup yields CDR1 SNHLY and CDR2 FYNNEI. This CDR3 has 14 residues. The CDR3 reads CASSVSGPTGELFF. CDR3 nucleotide sequence: TGTGCCAGCAGTGTCTCGGGTCCCACCGGGGAGCTGTTTTTT.

The CDR3 DNA sequence: TGTGCCAGCAGCTTAGGGGACAGGTCCTCACCCCTCCACTTT. It encodes CASSLGDRSSPLHF. The chain joins TRBV7-6 to TRBJ1-6, with 8 positions matching TRBD1. The germline CDR1 and CDR2 sequences are SGHVS and FNYEAQ. This CDR3 is 14 amino acids long. J lost 10 bases, V lost 1 base, and 3 bases had no gene match.